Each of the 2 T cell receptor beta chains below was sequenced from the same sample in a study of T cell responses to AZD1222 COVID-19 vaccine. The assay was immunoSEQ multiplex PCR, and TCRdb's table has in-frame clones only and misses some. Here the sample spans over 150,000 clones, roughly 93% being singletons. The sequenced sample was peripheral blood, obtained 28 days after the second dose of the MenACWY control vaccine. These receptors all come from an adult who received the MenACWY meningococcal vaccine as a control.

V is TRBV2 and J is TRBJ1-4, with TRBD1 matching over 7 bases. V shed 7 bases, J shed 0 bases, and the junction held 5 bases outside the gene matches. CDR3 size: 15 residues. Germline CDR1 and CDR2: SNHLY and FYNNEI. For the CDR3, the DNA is TGTGCCAGCATTTTAGACAGGGCAACTAATGAAAAACTGTTTTTT. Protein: CASILDRATNEKLFF.

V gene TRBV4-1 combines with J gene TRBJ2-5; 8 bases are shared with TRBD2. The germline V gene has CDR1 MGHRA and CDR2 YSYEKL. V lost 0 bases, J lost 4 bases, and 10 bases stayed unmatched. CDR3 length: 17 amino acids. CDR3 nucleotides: TGCGCCAGCAGCCAAGATCAGGGACTAGTGCTCGGAGAGACCCAGTACTTC. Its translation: CASSQDQGLVLGETQYF.